This TCR beta chain was retrieved from a study of post-analysis software for immune sequencing data. About the research overall: Relapsing-remitting, secondary progressive and progressive-relapsing multiple sclerosis courses were included. General study results and limits: Patients carried several TRBV segments more frequently than controls did, and TRBV5-6, TRBV5-1 and TRBV20-1 were among them. Same-batch preparations were strongly co-clustered by F measure. Patients with multiple sclerosis recorded significantly lower normalized Chao1 diversity than controls, the study found.

Concerning this clonotype itself: Its antigen is not known.

Germline values: CDR1 SGHTA, CDR2 FQGNSA. Trimming stripped 0 bases from V and 2 bases from J, with 11 bases between. The CDR3 loop spans 15 amino acids. Sequencing libraries made from TCR beta cDNA carried unique molecular identifiers. The authors obtained roughly 500,000 cDNA molecules from roughly 1.1 to 9.2 million T cells. TCRdb itself ran the PCR reads through MiXCR, one entry per CDR3 protein. Here the sample spans hundreds of thousands of distinct CDR3 sequences, roughly three fifths being singletons. Sequencing was done on a sample of blood. The TCR originated in a girl between 2 and 10 years old with multiple sclerosis. This sequence joins TRBV7-2 and TRBJ2-7, with a weak D call TRBD1 (5 bases). In DNA form, the CDR3 reads TGTGCCAGCAGCTTAGCTTCCGACAGCCCCTACGAGCAGTACTTC. It codes for CASSLASDSPYEQYF.